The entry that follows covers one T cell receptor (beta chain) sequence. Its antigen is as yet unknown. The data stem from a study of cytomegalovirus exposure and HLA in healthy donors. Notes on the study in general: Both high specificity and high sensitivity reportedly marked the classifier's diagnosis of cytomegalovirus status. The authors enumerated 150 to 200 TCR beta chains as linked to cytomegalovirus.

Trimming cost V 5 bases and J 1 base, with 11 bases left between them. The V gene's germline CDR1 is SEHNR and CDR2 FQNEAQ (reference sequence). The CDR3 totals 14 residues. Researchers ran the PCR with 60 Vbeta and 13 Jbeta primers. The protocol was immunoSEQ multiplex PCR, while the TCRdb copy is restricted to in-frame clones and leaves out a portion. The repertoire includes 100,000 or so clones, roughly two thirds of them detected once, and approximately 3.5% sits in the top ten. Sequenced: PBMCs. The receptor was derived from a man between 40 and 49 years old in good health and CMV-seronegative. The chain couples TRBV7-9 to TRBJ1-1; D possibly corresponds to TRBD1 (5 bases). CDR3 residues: CASSPRQRNTEAFF. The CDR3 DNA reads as TGTGCCAGCAGCCCTCGACAGAGGAACACTGAAGCTTTCTTT.